This T cell receptor beta chain came from a study of shared clonotypes between healthy human individuals. After removal of 5 bases from V and 13 bases from J, the junction contained 11 bases not matched to a gene. The germline V gene has CDR1 SEHNR and CDR2 FQNEAQ (reference sequence). This CDR3 contains 15 residues. Produced via immunoSEQ multiplex PCR; TCRdb's table is partial and in-frame only. The sample lists about 1 million clones, about 70% seen once, with over 1.3% in the top ten. Into CD45RA+ naive and CD45RA-negative memory subsets, the CD4+ cells were split. The V call is TRBV7-9, the J call TRBJ2-1; the match to TRBD2 covers 13 bases. This clonotype originated in a young man in good health. The sample consisted of memory CD4+ T cells sorted from blood. Subset defined: CD45RA-negative fraction. This chain's CDR3 is CASSLIGTSGMSQFF. CDR3 DNA sequence: TGTGCCAGCAGCCTCATCGGGACTAGCGGGATGTCACAGTTCTTC.